The clone carrying this T cell receptor beta chain was seen more than once but under ten times. The CDR3 totals 16 residues. V lost 3 bases and J lost 2, with 17 bases in between. Germline values: CDR1 MDHEN, CDR2 SYDVKM. The data belong to a study of blood T cell repertoires in COVID-19. At the level of the study: Material from acute and convalescent COVID-19 was sourced from the United States, Italy and Spain. From T cells, B-cell-depleted T cells, or PBMCs came the material, which was cDNA or gDNA.

Repertoires were generated with immunoSEQ multiplex PCR, while TCRdb's copy carries only in-frame clones and drops some. The top ten hold 10% to 15% of the sample, which has some 160,000 clones, about 83% seen once. The receptor comes from a man in his 70s who had recovered from COVID-19. The sequenced sample consisted of peripheral blood. The chain uses TRBV28 and TRBJ2-7; tentative D call: TRBD1 (6 bases). The CDR3 is CASSLGTTGDTYEQYF. The CDR3 region has the DNA TGTGCCAGCAGTTTGGGAACGACAGGCGATACCTACGAGCAGTACTTC.